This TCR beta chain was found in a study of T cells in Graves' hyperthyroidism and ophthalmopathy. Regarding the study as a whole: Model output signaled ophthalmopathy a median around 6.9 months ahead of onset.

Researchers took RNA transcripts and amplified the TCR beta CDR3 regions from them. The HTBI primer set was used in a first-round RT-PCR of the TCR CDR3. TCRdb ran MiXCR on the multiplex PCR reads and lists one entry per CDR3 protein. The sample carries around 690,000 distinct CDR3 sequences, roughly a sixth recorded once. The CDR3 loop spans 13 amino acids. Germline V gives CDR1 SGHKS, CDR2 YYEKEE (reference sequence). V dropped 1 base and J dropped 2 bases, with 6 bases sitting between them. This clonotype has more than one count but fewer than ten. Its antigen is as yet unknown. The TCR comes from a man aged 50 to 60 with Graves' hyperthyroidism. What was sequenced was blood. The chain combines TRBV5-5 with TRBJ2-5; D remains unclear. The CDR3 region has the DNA TGTGCCAGCAGCTTGAGTGCACAAGAGACCCAGTACTTC. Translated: CASSLSAQETQYF.